This entry lists 20 T cell receptor beta chains sequenced from one sample in a study of blood T cell repertoires in COVID-19. The repertoire was sequenced with immunoSEQ multiplex PCR; TCRdb's copy has only in-frame clones and lacks some. The sample shows around 130,000 clones, 80% to 90% of them seen only once. Sample: PBMCs or T cells enriched from blood (not recorded which). The receptors stem from a man in his forties with acute COVID-19.

This sequence joins TRBV7-9 and TRBJ1-1, with a weak D call TRBD1 (6 bases). Germline CDR1 and CDR2: SEHNR and FQNEAQ (reference sequence). The V and J ends lost 4 bases and 3 bases respectively, with 9 bases between them. The CDR3 spans 13 residues. For the CDR3, the DNA is TGTGCCAGCAGCTCCTCAGGGGACACTGAAGCTTTCTTT. It is translated as CASSSSGDTEAFF. The variable domain in full, completed from reference TRBV7-9 and TRBJ1-1, reads DTGVSQNPRHKITKRGQNVTFRCDPISEHNRLYWYRQTLGQGPEFLTYFQNEAQLEKSRLLSDRFSAERPKGSFSTLEIQRTEQGDSAMYLCASSSSGDTEAFFGQGTRLTVV.

The J gene is TRBJ2-1, the V gene TRBV3-1 (or the pseudogene TRBV3-2); TRBD2 aligns across 13 bases. This CDR3 comprises 15 residues. CDR1 and CDR2 from the germline V gene are LGHDT and YNNKEL (reference sequence). V trimming: 0 bases; J trimming: 12 bases; junction bases outside the gene matches: 5. The CDR3 spells CASSQEQLAGGPQFF. CDR3 nucleotides: TGTGCCAGCAGCCAAGAACAACTAGCGGGAGGGCCGCAGTTCTTC.

This rearrangement joins TRBV10-3 to TRBJ2-5; D possibly corresponds to TRBD1 (6 bases). Deletions cut 5 bases from V and 5 bases from J, with 15 bases between. The CDR3 has 14 amino acids. Germline-derived CDR1 and CDR2 are ENHRY and SYGVKD. The CDR3 region is CAISTTGTRETQYF. The DNA for the CDR3 is TGTGCCATCAGTACCACCGGGACAAGGGAGACCCAGTACTTC.

The rearrangement joins TRBV2 to TRBJ2-7; TRBD1 agrees at 8 bases. The CDR3 has 14 residues. The ends lost 6 bases at V and 5 bases at J; junction bases unmatched: 9. The germline V gene encodes CDR1 SNHLY and CDR2 FYNNEI. The chain's CDR3 is CASSDGDRSNEQYF. The CDR3 DNA follows: TGTGCCAGCAGCGACGGGGACAGGTCAAACGAGCAGTACTTC.

V is TRBV9 and J is TRBJ2-5; weak D call: TRBD2 (8 bases). The germline V gene encodes CDR1 SGDLS and CDR2 YYNGEE. Trimming removed 4 bases from V and 7 bases from J, with 20 bases in between. The CDR3 runs to 15 residues. CDR3: CASSPGGLGGGTQYF. As DNA, the CDR3 is TGTGCCAGCAGCCCCGGGGGACTAGGGGGCGGGACCCAGTACTTC.

The rearrangement links TRBV19 to TRBJ1-2; D unclear. The CDR3 has 14 residues. Deletions cut 5 bases from V and 2 bases from J, with 12 bases between. Per the germline V gene, CDR1 is LNHDA and CDR2 is SQIVND (reference sequence). The CDR3 nucleotides read TGTGCCAGTAGTCCCCGGGAGGGAAACTATGGCTACACCTTC. It encodes CASSPREGNYGYTF.

CDR3 nucleotide sequence: TGTGCCAGTAGTACCTCCTTCATATTGGGCGGGAATGAGCAGTTCTTC. Its protein is CASSTSFILGGNEQFF. V is TRBV19 and J is TRBJ2-1; D possibly corresponds to TRBD2 (5 bases). Trimming took 4 bases from V and 7 from J, leaving 20 bases between them. The CDR3 contains 16 residues. Germline V gives CDR1 LNHDA, CDR2 SQIVND (reference sequence).

V is TRBV4-2 and J is TRBJ2-1; TRBD2 is a possible D gene (6 bases). The CDR3 is made up of 12 amino acids. The germline gives CDR1 LGHNA, CDR2 YNFKEQ. V was clipped by 8 bases and J by 6 bases, with 11 bases between them. CDR3 sequence reads: CASWGDGNEQFF. CDR3 sequence (DNA): TGTGCCAGCTGGGGGGACGGCAATGAGCAGTTCTTC.

The chain recombines TRBV19 with TRBJ2-2, with D possibly TRBD2 on 6 matching bases. CDR1 LNHDA and CDR2 SQIVND come from the germline V gene (reference sequence). The CDR3 has 14 residues. The germline V and J ends were trimmed by 7 bases and 5 bases, with 14 bases remaining between them. The CDR3 protein is CASTLGGGTGELFF. CDR3 sequence (DNA): TGTGCCAGTACCCTCGGTGGGGGGACCGGGGAGCTGTTTTTT.

The chain joins TRBV18 to TRBJ2-7; D ambiguous. The length of the CDR3 is 13 residues. Trimming stripped 3 bases from V and 2 bases from J, with 8 bases between. From germline, CDR1 is KGHSH and CDR2 LQKENI. Written as DNA, the CDR3 is TGTGCCAGCTCACCTCCCTCGGCCTACGAGCAGTACTTC. Translation gives CASSPPSAYEQYF.

V usage is TRBV5-8 and J usage is TRBJ2-5; tentative D call: TRBD2 (5 bases). V dropped 0 bases and J dropped 4 bases, with 16 bases sitting between them. This CDR3 has 16 residues. From germline, CDR1 is SGHTS and CDR2 YDEGEE. The CDR3 region has the DNA TGTGCCAGCAGCTTGGGGACCGGACTGAATCTAGAGACCCAGTACTTC. Translating gives CASSLGTGLNLETQYF.

As DNA, the CDR3 is TGCGCCAGCAGCTCGCAGGGGAGCTCCTACAATGAGCAGTTCTTC. Amino acid sequence: CASSSQGSSYNEQFF. The J gene is TRBJ2-1, the V gene TRBV5-1; D perhaps matches TRBD1 (6 bases). Per the germline V gene, CDR1 is SGHRS and CDR2 is YFSETQ. The V gene lost 3 bases and the J gene lost 0 bases, with 10 bases spanning the gap. The CDR3 totals 15 residues.

This clone was seen only a few times. The chain combines TRBV24-1 with TRBJ2-2; perhaps TRBD2 as D (6 bases). Germline CDR1 KGHDR, CDR2 SFDVKD. The CDR3 loop spans 15 amino acids. Trimming took off 7 bases at V and 0 bases at J, with 11 bases between the two ends. CDR3 in amino acids: CATSAPGANTGELFF. DNA for the CDR3: TGTGCCACCAGCGCTCCGGGGGCGAACACCGGGGAGCTGTTTTTT.

The chain joins TRBV5-1 to TRBJ2-1; TRBD2 matches 7 bases. Germline CDR1 reads SGHRS; CDR2 reads YFSETQ. Trimming at V came to 0 bases and at J to 7 bases, leaving 7 bases not matched to a gene. This CDR3 contains 15 residues. The CDR3 region is CASSLVAGVGNEQFF. The CDR3 coding sequence is TGCGCCAGCAGCTTGGTGGCGGGAGTGGGGAATGAGCAGTTCTTC.

The chain carries TRBV18 and TRBJ2-1; 10 bases are a match to TRBD1. V lost 4 bases and J lost 8; bases outside the gene matches: 8. CDR3 length: 15 amino acids. Germline V gene sequence: CDR1 KGHSH, CDR2 LQKENI. The CDR3 reads CASSRPTGGGDEQFF. In DNA form, the CDR3 reads TGTGCCAGCTCACGCCCGACAGGGGGCGGGGATGAGCAGTTCTTC.

The J gene is TRBJ2-2, the V gene TRBV15, with 9 nucleotides matching TRBD1. V lost 5 bases to trimming and J lost 3 bases; unmatched junction nucleotides: 7. CDR3 length equals 16 residues. Looked up from germline, CDR1 is LNHNV and CDR2 is YYDKDF (reference sequence). Here the CDR3 reads CATSHPTGGYTGELFF. In DNA, the CDR3 is TGTGCCACCAGCCACCCGACAGGGGGTTACACCGGGGAGCTGTTTTTT.

The rearrangement links TRBV5-6 to TRBJ2-7; 8 nucleotides match TRBD2. The V gene end was trimmed by 4 bases and the J gene end by 4 bases; junction bases not matched to a gene: 10. CDR3 length equals 15 residues. Looked up from germline, CDR1 is SGHDT and CDR2 is YYEEEE. The CDR3 loop is CASSPPGTRIYEQYF. The DNA of the CDR3 is TGTGCCAGCAGCCCCCCCGGGACTAGGATATACGAGCAGTACTTC.

This chain joins TRBV19 and TRBJ1-2, with 7 nucleotides matching TRBD1. Germline lookup yields CDR1 LNHDA and CDR2 SQIVND (reference sequence). The V gene end was trimmed by 6 bases and the J gene end by 2 bases; junction bases not matched to a gene: 3. The CDR3 is made up of 13 amino acids. CDR3 nucleotides: TGTGCCAGTAGGCCAGGGGGGAACTATGGCTACACCTTC. This encodes CASRPGGNYGYTF.

This clone was detected once. The rearrangement links TRBV7-9 to TRBJ1-5, with TRBD1 matching 11 bases. Trimming took 7 bases from V and 6 from J; bases not matched to a gene: 5. CDR1 is SEHNR, CDR2 FQNEAQ, per germline (reference sequence). The CDR3 is 14 residues long. In DNA, the CDR3 is TGTGCCAGCACGGGACAGGGGGAGAGTCAGCCCCAGCATTTT. Translation: CASTGQGESQPQHF.

The chain uses TRBV27 and TRBJ1-5; the match to TRBD1 covers 8 bases. The CDR3 covers 17 residues. Germline assignment: CDR1 MNHEY and CDR2 SMNVEV (reference sequence). With V trimmed by 4 bases and J by 0 bases, 8 bases remained unmatched. The DNA for the CDR3 is TGTGCCAGCAGTTCAACCGGGACAGGATATAGCAATCAGCCCCAGCATTTT. Translated, it gives CASSSTGTGYSNQPQHF.